These T cell receptor beta chains were read from a single sample in a study of OX40 agonist ivuxolimab in advanced cancers. The repertoire was sequenced with immunoSEQ multiplex PCR; TCRdb's copy has only in-frame clones and lacks some. This sample has 90,000 to 100,000 clones, with about nine tenths found just once. The sequences come from CD4+ or CD8+ T cells sorted from blood, collected in a trial of the OX40 agonist ivuxolimab. These receptors were taken from an adult with an advanced solid tumor such as melanoma, head and neck, liver or kidney cancer. Both conserved end residues are part of each CDR3. D genes are given only for firm matches. Size values are once, few and many counts, or a class for expanded clones, and some rows have none.

V	D	size	J	DNA	CDR3
TRBV14	TRBD2	NA	TRBJ2-1	TGTGCCAGCAGCCGTAGCGGGATTAGCTCCTACAATGAGCAGTTCTTC	CASSRSGISSYNEQFF
TRBV19	NA	NA	TRBJ2-7	TGTGCCAGTAGTCCCTGCGAGCAGTACTTC	CASSPCEQYF
TRBV6-1	NA	once	TRBJ2-7	TGTGCCAGCAGTTATGCCTACGAGCAGTACTTC	CASSYAYEQYF
TRBV5-4	TRBD1	NA	TRBJ2-1	TGTGCCAGCAGCCCCCCGACAGGGCGGACAAGTGAGCAGTTCTTC	CASSPPTGRTSEQFF
TRBV28	NA	NA	TRBJ1-4	TGTGCCAGCAGCTCGCGCACAGGGTCGGCTAATGAAAAACTGTTTTTT	CASSSRTGSANEKLFF
TRBV28	NA	NA	TRBJ1-6	TGTGCCAGCAGTGCACCAGGAGCGGGGGAGTCACCCCTCCACTTT	CASSAPGAGESPLHF
TRBV2	NA	NA	TRBJ1-4	TGTGCCAGCAGTGAGGGATGGGGGAGTGAAAAACTGTTTTTT	CASSEGWGSEKLFF
TRBV11-2	NA	NA	TRBJ1-1	TGTGCCAGCAGCCGCGGACCCAACACTGAAGCTTTCTTT	CASSRGPNTEAFF
TRBV7-3	NA	NA	TRBJ2-1	TGTGCCAGCAGCTTCAAGGGCCCGGGGGGCGATGAGCAGTTCTTC	CASSFKGPGGDEQFF
TRBV28	NA	NA	TRBJ2-7	TGTGCCAGCACCGGGGGCTACGAGCAGTACTTC	CASTGGYEQYF
TRBV6-6	TRBD1	NA	TRBJ1-1	TGTGCCAGCAGTTTACAGGGGGCCTGGGCTTTCTTT	CASSLQGAWAFF
TRBV19	NA	NA	TRBJ2-5	TGTGCCAGTAGTCAGGGGAGGGGGACCCAGTACTTC	CASSQGRGTQYF
TRBV10-3	NA	NA	TRBJ1-5	TGTGCCATCAGTGAGACTGGAAGTCAGCCCCAGCATTTT	CAISETGSQPQHF
TRBV11-2	TRBD1	NA	TRBJ1-1	TGTGCCAGCAGACACTACAGGGGGTGGATGGCTTTCTTT	CASRHYRGWMAFF
TRBV6-6	NA	NA	TRBJ2-2	TGTGCCAGCAGGAACGGGGTTGTCGCCGGGGAGCTGTTTTTT	CASRNGVVAGELFF
TRBV7-9	TRBD2	NA	TRBJ2-4	TGTGCCAGCAGCTTAGCGCTAGCGGGAGGACCCTTCGCTTATTACTTC	CASSLALAGGPFAYYF
TRBV28	TRBD1	NA	TRBJ1-1	TGTGCCAGCAGTCCCGGGACAGGGATTACTGAAGCTTTCTTT	CASSPGTGITEAFF
TRBV5-1	NA	NA	TRBJ2-1	TGCGCCAGCAGTTGGCGGGCCGGCGATGAGCAGTTCTTC	CASSWRAGDEQFF
TRBV7-9	TRBD1	NA	TRBJ1-4	TGTGCCAGCAGCTCGACAGGGGGCAAGAGCGCGCTGTTTTTT	CASSSTGGKSALFF
TRBV7-9	NA	NA	TRBJ2-1	TGTGCCAGCAGCTTAGGATCGGTCCAGGGTCGCAATGAGCAGTTCTTC	CASSLGSVQGRNEQFF
TRBV5-1	TRBD1	few	TRBJ1-2	TGCGCCAGCAAATGGACAGGGGATAACTATGGCTACACCTTC	CASKWTGDNYGYTF
TRBV28	NA	NA	TRBJ1-2	TGTGCCAGCAGTTTACAGGGCCGCTATGGCTACACCTTC	CASSLQGRYGYTF
TRBV19	NA	NA	TRBJ1-6	TGTGCCAGTAGTAGAGGGAATTCACCCCTCCACTTT	CASSRGNSPLHF
TRBV29-1	NA	NA	TRBJ1-1	TGCAGCGCTGTGGAGAACACTGAAGCTTTCTTT	CSAVENTEAFF
TRBV19	TRBD1	NA	TRBJ1-2	TGTGCCAGTAGTCCGAGGGGGCATGGTGGCTACACCTTC	CASSPRGHGGYTF
TRBV28	NA	NA	TRBJ2-1	TGTGCCAGCAGTTTACTCGGAGGATACCGGAGTGACAATGAGCAGTTCTTC	CASSLLGGYRSDNEQFF
TRBV10-2	NA	NA	TRBJ2-7	TGCGCCAGCAGTGAGTCGGGGTTCGTATACGAGCAGTACTTC	CASSESGFVYEQYF
TRBV19	NA	NA	TRBJ2-1	TGTGCCAGTAGTAGGCCGGGGACTCAGAGCTCCTACAATGAGCAGTTCTTC	CASSRPGTQSSYNEQFF
TRBV7-2	TRBD2	NA	TRBJ2-1	TGTGCCAGCAGCTCCCCTAGCGGGAGGCCCTACAATGAGCAGTTCTTC	CASSSPSGRPYNEQFF
TRBV30	NA	few	TRBJ1-1	TGTGCCTCCTTGAGGGGGACTGAAGCTTTCTTT	CASLRGTEAFF
TRBV14	NA	NA	TRBJ2-2	TGTGCCAGCAGCCAGCACAGGGGAGGCATCACCGGGGAGCTGTTTTTT	CASSQHRGGITGELFF
TRBV18	TRBD2	NA	TRBJ2-5	TGTGCCAGCTCACCCGGGACTAGCGGAGAGACCCAGTACTTC	CASSPGTSGETQYF
TRBV5-1	NA	NA	TRBJ1-2	TGCGCCAGCGGCGAAGGGGGAACTAACTATGGCTACACCTTC	CASGEGGTNYGYTF
TRBV19	NA	NA	TRBJ1-5	TGTGCCAGTAGTGGTCTTCGGGACCTTAAGCGGAGCAATCAGCCCCAGCATTTT	CASSGLRDLKRSNQPQHF
TRBV11-3	NA	NA	TRBJ2-1	TGTGCCAGCAGCCTTCAGACAGGAATACGAGAGCAGTTCTTC	CASSLQTGIREQFF
TRBV11-2	NA	NA	TRBJ2-7	TGTGCCAGCTCTAGAGGATCCTACGAGCAGTACTTC	CASSRGSYEQYF
TRBV19	NA	NA	TRBJ1-5	TGTGCCAGTAGTAACAGACCTTCAGATCCCCAGCATTTT	CASSNRPSDPQHF
TRBV7-3	NA	NA	TRBJ2-1	TGTGCCAGCAGCACAGTAAATACTAACAATGAGCAGTTCTTC	CASSTVNTNNEQFF
TRBV11-2	NA	NA	TRBJ2-1	TGTGCCAGCAGATACAGGGAGGTGTCCTACAATGAGCAGTTCTTC	CASRYREVSYNEQFF
TRBV18	NA	NA	TRBJ1-1	TGTGCCAGCTCACCACGGGGCGAGGATACTGAAGCTTTCTTT	CASSPRGEDTEAFF
TRBV7-2	NA	NA	TRBJ2-1	TGTGCCAGCAGCTTAGTAGCGGTGAATTACAATGAGCAGTTCTTC	CASSLVAVNYNEQFF
TRBV4-1	NA	once	TRBJ2-6	TGCGCCAGCAGCCAAGATCAAGGGGTTGGCCACTCTGGGGCCAACGTCCTGACTTTC	CASSQDQGVGHSGANVLTF
TRBV18	NA	NA	TRBJ1-3	TGTGCCAGCTCACAGGACAGAGAAAACACCATATATTTT	CASSQDRENTIYF
TRBV5-4	TRBD2	NA	TRBJ2-5	TGTGCCAGCAGTCTGGGACTAGCGAAAGTTGGTAGCCAAGAGACCCAGTACTTC	CASSLGLAKVGSQETQYF
TRBV2	NA	NA	TRBJ2-2	TGTGCCAGCAGTGATCCTTACACCGGGGAGCTGTTTTTT	CASSDPYTGELFF
TRBV7-3	NA	NA	TRBJ2-1	TGTGCCAGCAGCTTTTCCCGGGACTCTGAGCAGTTCTTC	CASSFSRDSEQFF